This is a list of T cell receptor beta chains from one sample in a study of blood T cells in healthy people across ages. TCRdb re-analysed the 5' RACE reads in MiXCR, keeping a single row per CDR3 protein. The table records approximately 1.5 million distinct CDR3 sequences, roughly 32% of them present only once. Sequencing was performed on blood. These receptor sequences come from a woman between 25 and 40 years old in good health. The CDR3 runs from the conserved cysteine through the conserved F or W. A D gene is named only where the DNA matches it firmly. Some rows mark clone size as missing; the rest say once, few, many or name a class of expanded clone.

clone size,J gene,D gene,V gene,CDR3 protein,CDR3 DNA
-,TRBJ1-1,-,TRBV29-1,CSVVLSTVNTEAFF,TGCAGCGTTGTGTTGAGCACAGTTAACACTGAAGCTTTCTTT
few,TRBJ1-2,-,TRBV3-1,CASSQHAQMTGYTF,TGTGCCAGCAGCCAACACGCCCAGATGACCGGCTACACCTTC
few,TRBJ2-7,TRBD1,TRBV5-1,CASSFSPTGTVSYEQYF,TGCGCCAGCAGCTTTTCTCCCACAGGGACAGTCTCCTACGAGCAGTACTTC
-,TRBJ2-3,TRBD2,TRBV7-2,CASSLGSGGAQYTQYF,TGTGCCAGCAGCTTAGGCAGCGGGGGGGCTCAATATACGCAGTATTTT
-,TRBJ2-3,-,TRBV4-1,CASSQDVLYRQALTDTQYF,TGCGCCAGCAGCCAAGATGTCCTTTATAGGCAGGCACTTACAGATACGCAGTATTTT
-,TRBJ1-2,-,TRBV11-2,CASSVHINYGYTF,TGTGCCAGCAGCGTACACATTAACTATGGCTACACCTTC
-,TRBJ1-1,-,TRBV6-1,CASSERQRRTEAFF,TGTGCCAGCAGTGAAAGACAGAGAAGGACTGAAGCTTTCTTT
-,TRBJ2-1,TRBD2,TRBV13,CASSSEREGYPFF,TGTGCCAGCAGCTCGGAGCGGGAGGGCTATCCGTTCTTC
few,TRBJ1-2,-,TRBV29-1,CSVEVLWGGYTF,TGCAGCGTTGAAGTCTTATGGGGTGGCTACACCTTC
-,TRBJ2-1,-,TRBV30,CAWAIGVSEQFF,TGTGCCTGGGCGATTGGAGTAAGTGAGCAGTTCTTC
few,TRBJ2-5,-,TRBV5-1,CASSSTGNVGETQYF,TGCGCCAGCAGCTCTACAGGGAACGTCGGAGAGACCCAGTACTTC
-,TRBJ2-3,-,TRBV20-1,CSARDLKATSTDTQYF,TGCAGTGCTAGAGATCTGAAGGCGACTAGCACAGATACGCAGTATTTT
-,TRBJ1-1,-,TRBV12-3/TRBV12-4,CASCRAQNTEAFF,TGTGCCAGTTGTCGGGCACAGAACACTGAAGCTTTCTTT
-,TRBJ2-7,TRBD2,TRBV27,CVSSSQGLAYEQYF,TGTGTCAGCAGTTCCCAAGGACTAGCTTACGAGCAGTACTTC
-,TRBJ2-7,-,TRBV5-1,CASSPARSTNEQYF,TGCGCCAGCAGCCCAGCCCGGAGTACCAACGAGCAGTACTTC
-,TRBJ2-7,-,TRBV2,CASSPEERSSYEQYF,TGTGCCAGCAGTCCCGAGGAGAGATCCTCCTACGAGCAGTACTTC
few,TRBJ1-2,-,TRBV5-1,CASSKAGRTNYGYTF,TGCGCCAGCAGCAAGGCCGGGAGAACTAACTATGGCTACACCTTC
-,TRBJ2-3,-,TRBV6-1,CTSRASWADTQYF,TGTACCAGCAGGGCTAGCTGGGCAGATACGCAGTATTTT
few,TRBJ2-1,TRBD2,TRBV11-2,CASSSRTSGAYNEQFF,TGTGCCAGCAGCTCCCGGACTAGTGGGGCCTACAATGAGCAGTTCTTC
few,TRBJ2-1,-,TRBV10-3,CAISPRTYNEQFF,TGTGCCATCAGCCCCCGGACCTACAATGAGCAGTTCTTC
-,TRBJ2-3,-,TRBV9,CASNPAGGTDTQYF,TGTGCCAGCAACCCGGCCGGGGGCACAGATACGCAGTATTTT
-,TRBJ1-4,-,TRBV27,CASSLWPPEREKLFF,TGTGCCAGCAGTTTATGGCCACCGGAACGAGAAAAACTGTTTTTT
-,TRBJ2-3,-,TRBV7-9,CASTTDRTSTDTQYF,TGTGCCAGCACCACCGACAGAACCAGCACAGATACGCAGTATTTT
-,TRBJ1-5,TRBD1,TRBV28,CASSSEAGGIINQPQHF,TGTGCCAGCAGTTCGGAGGCAGGGGGCATTATAAATCAGCCCCAGCATTTT
many,TRBJ1-4,TRBD1,TRBV3-1,CASSLYTGTGSEKLFF,TGTGCCAGCAGCCTATACACCGGGACAGGGTCTGAAAAACTGTTTTTT
few,TRBJ1-2,-,TRBV12-3/TRBV12-4,CASSDTSHGYTF,TGTGCCAGCAGCGACACGTCCCATGGCTACACCTTC
-,TRBJ2-3,-,TRBV6-6,CASSSRGPSSTDTQYF,TGTGCCAGCAGTTCTCGGGGGCCCTCTAGCACAGATACGCAGTATTTT
many,TRBJ2-5,-,TRBV29-1,CSVEEGGLETQYF,TGCAGCGTTGAAGAAGGAGGATTGGAGACCCAGTACTTC
-,TRBJ1-2,TRBD1,TRBV24-1,CATSDTGEGYTF,TGTGCCACCAGTGATACAGGGGAGGGCTACACCTTC
few,TRBJ2-4,-,TRBV4-1,CASSSYTGTLENIQYF,TGCGCCAGCAGCTCCTACACGGGGACGCTGGAAAACATTCAGTACTTC
few,TRBJ2-1,TRBD2,TRBV12-3/TRBV12-4,CASSFRLAGVDEQFF,TGTGCCAGCAGTTTCCGACTAGCGGGAGTCGACGAGCAGTTCTTC
once,TRBJ1-4,TRBD1,TRBV20-1,CSARSRAGGRELFF,TGCAGTGCTAGGTCTCGCGCAGGGGGTCGGGAACTGTTTTTT
-,TRBJ2-7,TRBD2,TRBV5-6,CASSLGTSGNHHEQYF,TGTGCCAGCAGCTTGGGGACTAGCGGGAACCACCACGAGCAGTACTTC
-,TRBJ2-7,-,TRBV20-1,CSARDRASAYEQYF,TGCAGTGCTAGAGATCGGGCTAGCGCCTACGAGCAGTACTTC
few,TRBJ2-1,TRBD2,TRBV5-1,CASSFPVRLAGGFYEQFF,TGCGCCAGCAGCTTTCCGGTACGACTAGCGGGAGGGTTCTATGAGCAGTTCTTC
-,TRBJ2-1,-,TRBV3-1,CASSRDKANEQFF,TGTGCCAGCAGCCGGGACAAGGCCAATGAGCAGTTCTTC
once,TRBJ2-7,-,TRBV5-1,CASSLGQGTIYEQYF,TGCGCCAGCAGCTTGGGGCAGGGGACAATCTACGAGCAGTACTTC
few,TRBJ2-1,TRBD2,TRBV5-5,CASSLLLAEYNEQFF,TGTGCCAGCAGCTTGTTGCTAGCGGAATACAATGAGCAGTTCTTC
-,TRBJ2-2,-,TRBV29-1,CSVAGGASIGERFF,-
-,TRBJ1-3,TRBD1,TRBV6-1,CASRHRGNTIYF,TGTGCCAGCAGGCACAGGGGGAACACCATATATTTT
-,TRBJ1-6,-,TRBV20-1,CSARDMTGKGANSPLHF,TGCAGTGCTAGAGATATGACGGGGAAGGGTGCGAATTCACCCCTCCACTTT
few,TRBJ2-3,TRBD1,TRBV7-3,CASSAWDRGSDTQYF,TGTGCCAGCAGCGCCTGGGACAGGGGCTCAGATACGCAGTATTTT
many,TRBJ2-1,-,TRBV6-2/TRBV6-3,CASSLLGESYNEQFF,TGTGCCAGCAGCCTGCTAGGGGAATCCTACAATGAGCAGTTCTTC
few,TRBJ2-3,-,TRBV9,CASSVEGLAVTDTQYF,TGTGCCAGCAGCGTAGAAGGATTAGCGGTCACAGATACGCAGTATTTT
-,TRBJ1-2,TRBD1,TRBV27,CASSLQGGSGYGYTF,TGTGCCAGCAGTTTACAAGGGGGCAGTGGGTATGGCTACACCTTC
-,TRBJ2-2,-,TRBV4-1,CVSSQGRNPGELFF,TGCGTCAGCAGCCAAGGTCGTAACCCCGGGGAGCTGTTTTTT
few,TRBJ1-2,TRBD1,TRBV30,CAWSPQGAGLPGYTF,TGTGCCTGGAGTCCTCAGGGGGCTGGGTTACCTGGCTACACCTTC
few,TRBJ1-2,-,TRBV12-3/TRBV12-4,CASSLQQEAYGYTF,TGTGCCAGCAGTTTACAACAGGAGGCGTATGGCTACACCTTC
few,TRBJ2-5,TRBD2,TRBV7-2,CASSGIRLAGGPGYAETQYF,TGTGCCAGCAGCGGAATTCGTCTAGCGGGGGGGCCTGGTTATGCAGAGACCCAGTACTTC
-,TRBJ2-1,TRBD2,TRBV7-8,CASSSPSRELNEQFF,TGTGCCAGCAGCTCCCCATCGCGGGAGCTCAATGAGCAGTTCTTC
many,TRBJ2-1,-,TRBV6-2/TRBV6-3,CASNPLSSYNEQFF,TGTGCCAGCAACCCCCTAAGCTCCTACAATGAGCAGTTCTTC
few,TRBJ1-2,TRBD1,TRBV4-1,CASSQVGQGYYGYTF,TGCGCCAGCAGCCAAGTCGGACAGGGCTACTATGGCTACACCTTC
-,TRBJ2-5,TRBD2,TRBV7-9,CASSLAGGAPETQYF,TGTGCCAGCAGCTTAGCCGGGGGGGCCCCAGAGACCCAGTACTTC
-,TRBJ1-5,-,TRBV4-1,CASSREESQPQHF,TGCGCCAGCAGCCGGGAGGAATCTCAGCCCCAGCATTTT
-,TRBJ2-7,TRBD1,TRBV3-1,CASSQGRTGLYEQYF,TGTGCCAGCAGCCAAGGCAGGACAGGGCTATACGAGCAGTACTTC
many,TRBJ1-4,-,TRBV25-1,CASSAPIATNEKLFF,TGTGCCAGCAGCGCTCCCATTGCAACTAATGAAAAACTGTTTTTT
-,TRBJ2-7,-,TRBV5-1,CASSSDPGFSYEQYF,TGCGCCAGCTCGTCAGACCCAGGATTTTCCTACGAGCAGTACTTC
-,TRBJ1-5,TRBD1,TRBV24-1,CAASGTGGSEGQPQHF,TGTGCCGCCAGTGGGACAGGGGGCTCCGAGGGTCAGCCCCAGCATTTT
few,TRBJ1-1,-,TRBV11-2,CASSPGRGEAFF,TGTGCCAGCAGCCCGGGACGTGGAGAAGCTTTCTTT
many,TRBJ2-3,-,TRBV9,CASSVGVTGIDTQYF,TGTGCCAGCAGCGTAGGAGTCACGGGTATAGATACGCAGTATTTT